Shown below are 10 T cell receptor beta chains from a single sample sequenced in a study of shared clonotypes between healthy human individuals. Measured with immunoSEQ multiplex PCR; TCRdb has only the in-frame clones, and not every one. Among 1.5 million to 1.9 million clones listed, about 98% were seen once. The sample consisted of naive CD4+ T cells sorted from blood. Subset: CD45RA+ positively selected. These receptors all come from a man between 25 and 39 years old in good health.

The CDR3 sequence: CASSAVSSTDTQYF. CDR3 coding DNA: TGTGCCAGCAGCGCCGTGTCTAGCACAGATACGCAGTATTTT. This chain uses TRBV9 with TRBJ2-3; no firm D call. Per the germline V gene, CDR1 is SGDLS and CDR2 is YYNGEE. The CDR3 consists of 14 residues. The V and J ends lost 3 bases and 0 bases respectively, with 8 bases between them.

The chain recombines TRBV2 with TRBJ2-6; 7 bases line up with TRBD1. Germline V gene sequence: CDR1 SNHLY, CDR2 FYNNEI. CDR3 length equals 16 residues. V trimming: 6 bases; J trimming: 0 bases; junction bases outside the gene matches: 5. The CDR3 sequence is CASSRQGSSGANVLTF. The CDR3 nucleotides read TGTGCCAGCAGCAGACAGGGTTCCTCTGGGGCCAACGTCCTGACTTTC.

The chain's CDR3 is CASSPPGRAGEQFF. The CDR3 coding sequence is TGTGCCAGCTCACCACCCGGGAGGGCCGGGGAGCAGTTCTTC. The chain is built from TRBV18 and TRBJ2-1; 8 bases align to TRBD2. Germline V gives CDR1 KGHSH, CDR2 LQKENI. The CDR3 extends over 14 amino acids. After removal of 0 bases from V and 10 bases from J, the junction contained 5 bases not matched to a gene.

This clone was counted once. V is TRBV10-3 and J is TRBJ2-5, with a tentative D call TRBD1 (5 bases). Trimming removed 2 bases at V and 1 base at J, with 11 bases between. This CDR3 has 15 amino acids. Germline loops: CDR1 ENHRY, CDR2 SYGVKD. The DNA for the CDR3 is TGTGCCATCAGTGAGCGTTCGCAGGGCCAAGAGACCCAGTACTTC. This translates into CAISERSQGQETQYF.

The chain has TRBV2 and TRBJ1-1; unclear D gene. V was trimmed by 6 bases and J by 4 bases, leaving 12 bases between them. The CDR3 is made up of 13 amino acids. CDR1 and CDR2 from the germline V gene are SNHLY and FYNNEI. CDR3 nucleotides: TGTGCCAGCAGACTGGAATCGGGCACTGAAGCTTTCTTT. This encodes CASRLESGTEAFF.

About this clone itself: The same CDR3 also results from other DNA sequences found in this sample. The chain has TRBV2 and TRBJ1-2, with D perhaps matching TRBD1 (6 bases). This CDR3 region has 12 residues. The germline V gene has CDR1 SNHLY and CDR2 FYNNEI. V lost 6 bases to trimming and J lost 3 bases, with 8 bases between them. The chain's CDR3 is CASRDRDYGYTF. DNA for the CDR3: TGTGCCAGCAGGGACAGAGACTATGGCTACACCTTC.

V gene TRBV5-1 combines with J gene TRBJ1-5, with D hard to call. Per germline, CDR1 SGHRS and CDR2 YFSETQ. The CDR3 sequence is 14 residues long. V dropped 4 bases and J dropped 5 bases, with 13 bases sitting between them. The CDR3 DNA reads TGCGCCAGCAGCCTGTGGGGAAGGGATCAGCCCCAGCATTTT. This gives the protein CASSLWGRDQPQHF.

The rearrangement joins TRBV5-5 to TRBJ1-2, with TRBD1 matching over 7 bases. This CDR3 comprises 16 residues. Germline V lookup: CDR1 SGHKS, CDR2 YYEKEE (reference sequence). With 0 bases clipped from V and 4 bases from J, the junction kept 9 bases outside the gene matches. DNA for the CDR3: TGTGCCAGCAGCTTGGCCCAGGGGGTTACTATCTATGGCTACACCTTC. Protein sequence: CASSLAQGVTIYGYTF.

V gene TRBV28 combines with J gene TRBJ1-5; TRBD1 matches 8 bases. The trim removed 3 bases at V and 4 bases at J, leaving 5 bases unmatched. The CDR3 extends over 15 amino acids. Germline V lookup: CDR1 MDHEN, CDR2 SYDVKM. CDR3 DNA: TGTGCCAGCAGTTTCAAGGACAGGGCTAATCAGCCCCAGCATTTT. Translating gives CASSFKDRANQPQHF.

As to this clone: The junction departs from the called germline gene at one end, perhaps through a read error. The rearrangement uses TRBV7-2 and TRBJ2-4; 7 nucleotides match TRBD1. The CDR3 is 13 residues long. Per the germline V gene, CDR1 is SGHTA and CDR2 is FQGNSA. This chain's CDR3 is CASSPDRLSISNF. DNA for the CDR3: TGTGCCAGCAGCCCGGACAGGCTATCTATCTCGAACTTC.